This record looks at one TCR beta chain sequence and its context. Its cognate antigen is unknown. This sample was included in a study of PD-1 blockade in classical Hodgkin lymphoma. General observations from the study: Patients who responded completely had about the same baseline diversity as newly diagnosed patients. Repertoire difference causes, possibly disease activity or prior therapy, remain undefined.

Brentuximab vedotin exposure varied, and every patient relapsed after autologous stem cell transplantation. The study purified CD4+ T cells from thawed PBMCs using magnetic negative selection. This CDR3 has 17 residues. Germline CDR1 is SGHRS and CDR2 is YFSETQ. With 0 bases removed from V and 6 bases from J, the gap between germline ends came to 22 bases. The method was immunoSEQ multiplex PCR; TCRdb's version includes in-frame clones alone and lacks a portion of them. The profile shows tens of thousands of clones, more than 80% of them singletons. The source material was CD4+ T cells from blood, sampled at baseline. The source is a human donor with classical Hodgkin lymphoma. The chain has TRBV5-1 and TRBJ2-7, with a possible D match to TRBD2 (5 bases). The CDR3 region is CASSLVPDSLIGSEQYF. The CDR3 DNA sequence: TGCGCCAGCAGCTTGGTCCCGGACTCCCTCATTGGTAGCGAGCAGTACTTC.